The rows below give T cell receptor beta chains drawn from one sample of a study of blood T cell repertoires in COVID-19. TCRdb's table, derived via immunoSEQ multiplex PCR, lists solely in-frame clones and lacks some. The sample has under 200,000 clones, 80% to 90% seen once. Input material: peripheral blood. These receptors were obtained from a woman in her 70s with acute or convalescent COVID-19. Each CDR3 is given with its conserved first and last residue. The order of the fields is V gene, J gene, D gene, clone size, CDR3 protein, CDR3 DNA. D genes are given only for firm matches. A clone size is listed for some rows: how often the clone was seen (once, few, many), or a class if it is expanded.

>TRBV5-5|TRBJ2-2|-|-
CASSLGGGGRNTGELFF
TGTGCCAGCAGCTTGGGAGGCGGGGGCCGAAACACCGGGGAGCTGTTTTTT
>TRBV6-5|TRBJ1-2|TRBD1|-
CASSYSRPGGGYTF
TGTGCCAGCAGTTACTCGAGACCAGGGGGAGGCTACACCTTC
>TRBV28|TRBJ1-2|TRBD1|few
CASIQHRGRNYGYTF
TGTGCCAGCATCCAACACAGGGGGCGGAACTATGGCTACACCTTC
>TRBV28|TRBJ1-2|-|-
CASSLTLGGYTF
TGTGCCAGCAGTCTGACCCTAGGAGGCTACACCTTC
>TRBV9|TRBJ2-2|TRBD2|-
CASSVVSGANTGELFF
TGTGCCAGCAGCGTAGTTAGCGGGGCGAACACCGGGGAGCTGTTTTTT
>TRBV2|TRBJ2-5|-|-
CASTESGQPQETQYF
TGTGCCAGCACCGAGTCTGGACAGCCCCAAGAGACCCAGTACTTC
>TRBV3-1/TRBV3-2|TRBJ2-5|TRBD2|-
CASSQDSGANPGETQYF
TGTGCCAGCAGCCAAGATAGCGGGGCGAATCCGGGGGAGACCCAGTACTTC
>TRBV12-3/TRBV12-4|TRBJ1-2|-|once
CASSLDGNYGYTF
TGTGCCAGCAGTTTAGACGGGAACTATGGCTACACCTTC
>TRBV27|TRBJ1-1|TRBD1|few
CATSRTGMVNTEAFF
TGTGCCACCTCTAGGACAGGGATGGTAAACACTGAAGCTTTCTTT
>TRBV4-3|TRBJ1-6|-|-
CASRPRINRQESPLHF
TGCGCCAGCAGACCAAGAATTAACAGGCAGGAGTCACCCCTCCACTTT
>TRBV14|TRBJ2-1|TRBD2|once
CASSTRGGYNEQFF
TGTGCCAGCAGCACCCGGGGGGGCTACAATGAGCAGTTCTTC
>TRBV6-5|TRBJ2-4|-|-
CASRGSPIQYF
TGTGCCAGCAGGGGGAGCCCCATTCAGTACTTC
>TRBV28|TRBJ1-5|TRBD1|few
CASSPTGGVNQPQHF
TGTGCCAGCAGCCCGACAGGGGGAGTCAATCAGCCCCAGCATTTT
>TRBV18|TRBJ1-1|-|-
CASSLQENTEAFF
TGTGCCAGCTCGCTCCAGGAGAACACTGAAGCTTTCTTT
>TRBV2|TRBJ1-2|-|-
CASSVARTATNYGYTF
TGTGCCAGCAGTGTGGCCAGGACAGCTACTAACTATGGCTACACCTTC
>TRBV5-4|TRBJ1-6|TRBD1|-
CASSSTGGINSPLHF
TGTGCCAGCAGTAGTACAGGGGGAATTAATTCACCCCTCCACTTT
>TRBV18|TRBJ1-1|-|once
CASSPNSMNTEAFF
TGTGCCAGCTCACCAAACAGCATGAACACTGAAGCTTTCTTT
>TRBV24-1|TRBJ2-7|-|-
CATSPGGGPWDEQYF
TGTGCCACCAGTCCTGGGGGGGGGCCGTGGGACGAGCAGTACTTC
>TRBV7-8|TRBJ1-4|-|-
CASSLRFGATNEKLFF
TGTGCCAGCAGCTTAAGGTTCGGGGCAACTAATGAAAAACTGTTTTTT
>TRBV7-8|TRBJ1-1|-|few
CASSSAGTLGTEAFF
TGTGCCAGCAGCTCAGCAGGGACTTTGGGCACTGAAGCTTTCTTT
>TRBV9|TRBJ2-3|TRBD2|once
CASSVLPSGGGDTQYF
TGTGCCAGCAGCGTACTCCCCAGCGGGGGTGGGGATACGCAGTATTTT
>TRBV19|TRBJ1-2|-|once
CASSIPQIGYTF
TGTGCCAGTAGTATACCCCAGATCGGCTACACCTTC
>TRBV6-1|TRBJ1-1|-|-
CASSERRGRGVGTEAFF
TGTGCCAGCAGTGAAAGGAGGGGGAGGGGCGTGGGCACTGAAGCTTTCTTT
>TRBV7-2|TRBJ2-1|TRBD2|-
CASSLAASGGNNEQFF
TGTGCCAGCAGCTTAGCGGCTAGCGGGGGCAACAATGAGCAGTTCTTC
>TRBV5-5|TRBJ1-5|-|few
CASSLADSYSNQPQHF
TGTGCCAGCAGCTTGGCCGACAGCTATAGCAATCAGCCCCAGCATTTT
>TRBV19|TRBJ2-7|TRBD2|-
CASSIDRLAGAEEQYF
TGTGCCAGTAGTATAGATCGGCTAGCGGGAGCCGAGGAGCAGTACTTC
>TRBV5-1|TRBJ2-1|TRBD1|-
CASSALTGVSNEQFF
TGCGCCAGCAGCGCGCTGACAGGGGTTTCAAATGAGCAGTTCTTC
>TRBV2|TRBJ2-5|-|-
CASSPRRAQETQYF
TGTGCCAGCAGCCCCCGCAGGGCCCAGGAGACCCAGTACTTC
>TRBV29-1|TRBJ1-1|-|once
CSVDRGGEAFF
TGCAGCGTTGATAGGGGTGGTGAAGCTTTCTTT
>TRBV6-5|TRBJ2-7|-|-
CASSPYYEQYF
TGTGCCAGCAGTCCTTACTACGAGCAGTACTTC
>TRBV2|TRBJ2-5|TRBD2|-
CASRGGLAQETQYF
TGTGCCAGCAGGGGAGGACTAGCTCAAGAGACCCAGTACTTC
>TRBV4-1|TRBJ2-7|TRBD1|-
CASSLRDRDGAQIYEQYF
TGCGCCAGCAGCCTCCGGGACAGGGACGGGGCTCAAATCTACGAGCAGTACTTC
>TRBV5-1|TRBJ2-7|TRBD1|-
CASSSSGTATYEQYF
TGCGCCAGCAGCTCTTCCGGGACAGCTACCTACGAGCAGTACTTC
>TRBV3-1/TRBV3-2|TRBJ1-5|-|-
CASSPQGQPQHF
TGTGCCAGCAGTCCACAGGGTCAGCCCCAGCATTTT
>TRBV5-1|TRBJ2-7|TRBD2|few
CASSLALGTSGSSYEQYF
TGCGCCAGCAGCTTGGCCCTTGGGACTAGCGGCAGCTCCTACGAGCAGTACTTC
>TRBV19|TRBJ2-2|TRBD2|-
CASIRPGLADTGELFF
TGTGCCAGTATCAGGCCGGGACTAGCGGACACCGGGGAGCTGTTTTTT
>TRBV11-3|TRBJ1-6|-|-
CASSLDGQNSPLHF
TGTGCCAGCAGCTTAGACGGACAGAATTCACCCCTCCACTTT
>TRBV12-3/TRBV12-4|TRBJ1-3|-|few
CASSLGGRNTIYF
TGTGCCAGCAGTTTAGGAGGGAGAAACACCATATATTTT
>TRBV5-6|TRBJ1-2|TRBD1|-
CASSPTGGGYTF
TGTGCCAGCAGCCCGACAGGGGGAGGCTACACCTTC
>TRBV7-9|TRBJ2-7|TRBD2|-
CASSPPGLAGGGYEQYF
TGTGCCAGCAGCCCCCCGGGACTAGCGGGAGGAGGATACGAGCAGTACTTC
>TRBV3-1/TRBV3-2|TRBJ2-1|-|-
CASSQDRFTSYNEQFF
TGTGCCAGCAGCCAAGACAGGTTTACCTCCTACAATGAGCAGTTCTTC
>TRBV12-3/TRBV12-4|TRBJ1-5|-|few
CASGGGNQPQHF
TGTGCCAGCGGAGGTGGTAATCAGCCCCAGCATTTT
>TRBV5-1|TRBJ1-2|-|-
CASSFYGENGYTF
TGCGCCAGCAGCTTTTACGGAGAAAATGGCTACACCTTC
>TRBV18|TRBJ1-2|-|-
CASSPDSDYGYTF
TGTGCCAGCTCACCGGACAGCGACTATGGCTACACCTTC
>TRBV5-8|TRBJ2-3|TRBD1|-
CASSRFTGTGTTDTQYF
TGTGCCAGCAGCCGTTTCACCGGGACAGGGACAACAGATACGCAGTATTTT
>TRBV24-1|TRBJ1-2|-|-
CATSDYQLGGQPLPVYTF
TGTGCCACCAGTGACTATCAATTAGGGGGACAACCCCTTCCCGTCTACACCTTC
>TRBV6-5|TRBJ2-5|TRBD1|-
CASRPDRGRETQYF
TGTGCCAGCAGACCCGACAGGGGGCGAGAGACCCAGTACTTC
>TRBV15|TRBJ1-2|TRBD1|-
CATSPGGGSYGYTF
TGTGCCACCAGCCCAGGGGGCGGCAGCTATGGCTACACCTTC
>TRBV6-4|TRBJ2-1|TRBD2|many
CASSPSGNYNEQFF
TGTGCCAGCAGTCCTAGCGGCAACTACAATGAGCAGTTCTTC
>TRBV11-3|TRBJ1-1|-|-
CASSKKQVNTEAFF
TGTGCCAGCAGCAAAAAGCAGGTGAACACTGAAGCTTTCTTT
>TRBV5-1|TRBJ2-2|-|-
CASRLTGNTGELFF
TGCGCCAGCAGGCTAACAGGGAACACCGGGGAGCTGTTTTTT
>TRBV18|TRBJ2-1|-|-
CASSPVQDPGVNEQFF
TGTGCCAGCTCACCAGTCCAGGACCCGGGGGTCAATGAGCAGTTCTTC
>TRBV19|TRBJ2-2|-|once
CASTLGNRVGTGELFF
TGTGCCAGTACCCTGGGGAACAGGGTTGGGACCGGGGAGCTGTTTTTT
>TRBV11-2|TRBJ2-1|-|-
CASSPSGLPIYNEQFF
TGTGCCAGCAGCCCTTCCGGACTGCCCATCTACAATGAGCAGTTCTTC